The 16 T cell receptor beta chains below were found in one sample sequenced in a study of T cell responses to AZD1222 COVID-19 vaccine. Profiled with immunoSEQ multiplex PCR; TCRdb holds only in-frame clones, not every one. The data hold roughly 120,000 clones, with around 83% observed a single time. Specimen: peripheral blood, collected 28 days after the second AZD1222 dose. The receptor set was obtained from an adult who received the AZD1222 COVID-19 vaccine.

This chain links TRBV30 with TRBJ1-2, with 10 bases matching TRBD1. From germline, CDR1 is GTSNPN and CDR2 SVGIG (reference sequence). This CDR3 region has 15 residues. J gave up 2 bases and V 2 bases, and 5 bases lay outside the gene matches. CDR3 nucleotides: TGTGCCTGGAGTTTTTCGGGACAGGGGAACTATGGCTACACCTTC. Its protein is CAWSFSGQGNYGYTF.

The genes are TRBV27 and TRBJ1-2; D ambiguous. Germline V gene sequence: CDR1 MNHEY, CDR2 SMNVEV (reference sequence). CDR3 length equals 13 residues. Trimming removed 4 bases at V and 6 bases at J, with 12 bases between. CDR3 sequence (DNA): TGTGCCAGCAGTTCGGCAGACCGGGATGGCTACACCTTC. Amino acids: CASSSADRDGYTF.

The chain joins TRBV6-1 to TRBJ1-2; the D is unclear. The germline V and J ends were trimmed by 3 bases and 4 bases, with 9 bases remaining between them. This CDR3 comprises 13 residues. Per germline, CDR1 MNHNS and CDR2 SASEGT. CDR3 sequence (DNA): TGTGCCAGCAGTGATTTCCCGGCCTATGGCTACACCTTC. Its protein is CASSDFPAYGYTF.

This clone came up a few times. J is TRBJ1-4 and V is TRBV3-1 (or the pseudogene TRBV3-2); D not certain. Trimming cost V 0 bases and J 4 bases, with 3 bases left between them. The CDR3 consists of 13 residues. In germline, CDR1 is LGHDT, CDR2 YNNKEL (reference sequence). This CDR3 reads CASSQDFNEKLFF. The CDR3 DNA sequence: TGTGCCAGCAGCCAAGACTTTAATGAAAAACTGTTTTTT.

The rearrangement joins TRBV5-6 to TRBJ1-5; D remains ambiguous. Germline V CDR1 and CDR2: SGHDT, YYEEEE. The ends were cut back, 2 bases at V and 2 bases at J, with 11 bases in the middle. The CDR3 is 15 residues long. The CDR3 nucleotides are TGTGCCAGCAGCTTAGGACCCTACGGCAATCAGCCCCAGCATTTT. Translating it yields CASSLGPYGNQPQHF.

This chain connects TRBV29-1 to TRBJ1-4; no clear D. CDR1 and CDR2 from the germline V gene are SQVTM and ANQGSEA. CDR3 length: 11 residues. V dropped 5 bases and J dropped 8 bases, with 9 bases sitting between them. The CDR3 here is CSVYVREKLFF. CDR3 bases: TGCAGCGTTTACGTAAGGGAAAAACTGTTTTTT.

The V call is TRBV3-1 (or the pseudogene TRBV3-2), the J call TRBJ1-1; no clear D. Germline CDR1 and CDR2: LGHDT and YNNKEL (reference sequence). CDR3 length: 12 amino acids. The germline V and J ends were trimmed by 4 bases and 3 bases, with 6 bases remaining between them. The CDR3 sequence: CASSPRDTEAFF. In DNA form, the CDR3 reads TGTGCCAGCAGCCCAAGAGACACTGAAGCTTTCTTT.

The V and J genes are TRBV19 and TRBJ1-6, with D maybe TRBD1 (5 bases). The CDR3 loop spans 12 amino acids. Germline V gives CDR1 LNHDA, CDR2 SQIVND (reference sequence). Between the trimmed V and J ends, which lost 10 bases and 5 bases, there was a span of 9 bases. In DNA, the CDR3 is TGTGCCACGACAGATGATAATTCACCCCTCCACTTT. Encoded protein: CATTDDNSPLHF.

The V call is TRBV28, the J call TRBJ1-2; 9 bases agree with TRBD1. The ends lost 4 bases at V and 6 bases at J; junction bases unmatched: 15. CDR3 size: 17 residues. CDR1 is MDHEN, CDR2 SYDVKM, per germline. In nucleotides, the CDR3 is TGTGCCAGCAGTTATTTGAGGGGGACAGGGTTGGCCGATGGCTACACCTTC. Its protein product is CASSYLRGTGLADGYTF.

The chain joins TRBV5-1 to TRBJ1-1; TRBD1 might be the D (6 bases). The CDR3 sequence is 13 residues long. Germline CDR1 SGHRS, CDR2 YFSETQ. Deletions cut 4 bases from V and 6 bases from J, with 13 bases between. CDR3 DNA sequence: TGCGCCAGCAGCCCGGTGACAGGAGCTGAAGCTTTCTTT. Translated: CASSPVTGAEAFF.

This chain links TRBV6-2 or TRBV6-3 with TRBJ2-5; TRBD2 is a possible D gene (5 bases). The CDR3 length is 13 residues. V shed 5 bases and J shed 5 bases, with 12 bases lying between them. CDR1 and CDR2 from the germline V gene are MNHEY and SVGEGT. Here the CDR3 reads CASSRVGMETQYF. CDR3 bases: TGTGCCAGCAGTAGGGTCGGGATGGAGACCCAGTACTTC.

The CDR3 region has the DNA TGTGCCAGCAGTTACCGGACAAATACCGGGTCAGATACGCAGTATTTT. Its translation: CASSYRTNTGSDTQYF. The chain carries TRBV6-2 or TRBV6-3 and TRBJ2-3, with TRBD1 as a possible D gene (5 bases). CDR1 is MNHEY, CDR2 SVGEGT, per germline. CDR3 length equals 16 residues. V gave up 2 bases and J gave up 4 bases, with 16 bases separating them.

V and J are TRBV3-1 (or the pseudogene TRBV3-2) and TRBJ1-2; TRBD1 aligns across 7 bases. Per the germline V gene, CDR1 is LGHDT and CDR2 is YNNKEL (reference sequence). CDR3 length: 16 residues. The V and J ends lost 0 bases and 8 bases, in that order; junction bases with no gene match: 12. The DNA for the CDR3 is TGTGCCAGCAGCCAAGAGTATCAAGGGGGCCTAAGAGGCTACACCTTC. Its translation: CASSQEYQGGLRGYTF.

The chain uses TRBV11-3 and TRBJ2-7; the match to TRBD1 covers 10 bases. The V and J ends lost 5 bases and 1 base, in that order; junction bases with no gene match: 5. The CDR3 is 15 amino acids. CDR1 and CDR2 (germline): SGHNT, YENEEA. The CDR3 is CASSPGQGRSYEQYF. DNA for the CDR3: TGTGCCAGCAGCCCGGGACAGGGGCGATCCTACGAGCAGTACTTC.

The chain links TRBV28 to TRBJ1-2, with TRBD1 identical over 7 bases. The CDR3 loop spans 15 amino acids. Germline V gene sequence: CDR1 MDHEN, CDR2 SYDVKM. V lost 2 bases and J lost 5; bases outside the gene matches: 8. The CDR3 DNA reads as TGTGCCAGCAGTTTAGCCCCAGGGGGACCATATGGCTACACCTTC. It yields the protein CASSLAPGGPYGYTF.

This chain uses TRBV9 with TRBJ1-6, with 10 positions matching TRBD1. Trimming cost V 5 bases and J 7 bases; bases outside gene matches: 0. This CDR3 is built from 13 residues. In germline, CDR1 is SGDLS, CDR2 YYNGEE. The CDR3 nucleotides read TGTGCCAGCAGGGGACAGGGGAATTCACCCCTCCACTTT. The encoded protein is CASRGQGNSPLHF.